This T cell receptor beta chain stems from a study of blood T cell repertoires in COVID-19. Study context: Sources were T cells, B-cell-depleted T cells, or PBMCs; the material itself was cDNA or gDNA.

Under the authors' procedure: For nucleated cells, counts were estimated from reference gene primer amplification. Repertoires were generated with immunoSEQ multiplex PCR, while TCRdb's copy carries only in-frame clones and drops some. For V, J and clone size, that table is used; D and trimming come from the DNA. The sample includes around 200,000 clones, over 75% seen only once; the top ten take approximately 6.1%. The ends lost 7 bases at V and 5 bases at J; junction bases unmatched: 8. The germline V gene encodes CDR1 SGHNT and CDR2 YENEEA. The CDR3 sequence is 14 residues long. The receptor comes from a man older than 75 with acute or convalescent COVID-19. The chain couples TRBV11-3 to TRBJ2-7, with 10 bases aligning to TRBD2. The sample taken for sequencing was peripheral blood. CDR3 protein: CASTSGAGGHEQYF. The CDR3, as DNA: TGTGCCAGCACCTCAGGAGCGGGAGGGCACGAGCAGTACTTC.